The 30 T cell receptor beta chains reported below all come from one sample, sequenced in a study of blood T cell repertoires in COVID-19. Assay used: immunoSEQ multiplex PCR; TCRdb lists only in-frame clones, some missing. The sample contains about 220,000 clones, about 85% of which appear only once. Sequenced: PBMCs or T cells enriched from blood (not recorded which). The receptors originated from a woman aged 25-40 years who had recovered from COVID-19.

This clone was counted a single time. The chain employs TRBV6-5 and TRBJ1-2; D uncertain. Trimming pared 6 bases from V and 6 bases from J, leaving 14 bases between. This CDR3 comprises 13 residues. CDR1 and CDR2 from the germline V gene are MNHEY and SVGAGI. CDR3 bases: TGTGCCAGCAGCCTGGACGGAGGACATGGCTACACCTTC. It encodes CASSLDGGHGYTF.

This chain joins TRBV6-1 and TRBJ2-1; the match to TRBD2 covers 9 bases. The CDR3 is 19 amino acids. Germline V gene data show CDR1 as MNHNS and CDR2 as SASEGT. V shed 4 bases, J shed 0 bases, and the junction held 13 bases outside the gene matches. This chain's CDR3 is CASSAARGAGGSSYNEQFF. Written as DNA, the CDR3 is TGTGCCAGCAGTGCCGCTCGAGGGGCGGGGGGGAGCTCCTACAATGAGCAGTTCTTC.

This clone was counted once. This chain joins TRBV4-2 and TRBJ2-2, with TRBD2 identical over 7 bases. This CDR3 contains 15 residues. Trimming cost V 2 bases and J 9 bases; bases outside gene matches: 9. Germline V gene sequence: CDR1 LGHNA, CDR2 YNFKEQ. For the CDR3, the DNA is TGTGCCAGCAGCCAACAGCGGGGCCAAGACCGGGAGCTGTTTTTT. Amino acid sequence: CASSQQRGQDRELFF.

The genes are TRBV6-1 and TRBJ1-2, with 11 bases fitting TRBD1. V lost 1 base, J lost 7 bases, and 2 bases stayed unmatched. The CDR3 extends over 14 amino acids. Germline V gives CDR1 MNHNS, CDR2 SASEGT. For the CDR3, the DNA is TGTGCCAGCAGTGAAGTGGGGACAGGGGGTGGCTACACCTTC. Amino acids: CASSEVGTGGGYTF.

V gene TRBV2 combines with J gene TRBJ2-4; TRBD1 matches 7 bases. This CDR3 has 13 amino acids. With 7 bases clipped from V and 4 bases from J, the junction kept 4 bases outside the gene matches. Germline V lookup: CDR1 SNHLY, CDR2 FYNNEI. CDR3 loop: CASTRDSKNIQYF. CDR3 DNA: TGTGCCAGCACCCGGGACAGTAAAAACATTCAGTACTTC.

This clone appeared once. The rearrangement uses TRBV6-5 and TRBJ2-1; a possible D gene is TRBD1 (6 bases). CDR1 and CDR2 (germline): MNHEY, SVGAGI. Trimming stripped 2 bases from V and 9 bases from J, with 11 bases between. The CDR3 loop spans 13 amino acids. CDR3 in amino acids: CASSYKQGIEQFF. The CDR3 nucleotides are TGTGCCAGCAGTTACAAACAGGGTATTGAGCAGTTCTTC.

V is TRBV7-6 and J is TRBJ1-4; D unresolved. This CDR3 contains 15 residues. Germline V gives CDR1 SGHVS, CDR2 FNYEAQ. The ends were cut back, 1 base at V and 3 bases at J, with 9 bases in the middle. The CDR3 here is CASSLGTDPNEKLFF. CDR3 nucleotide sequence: TGTGCCAGCAGCTTAGGGACTGACCCTAATGAAAAACTGTTTTTT.

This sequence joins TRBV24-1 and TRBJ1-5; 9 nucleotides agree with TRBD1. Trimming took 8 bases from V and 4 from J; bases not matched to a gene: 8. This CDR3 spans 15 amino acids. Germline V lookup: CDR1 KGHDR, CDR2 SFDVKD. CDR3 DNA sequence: TGTGCCACCATGTTACAGGGGGCGGGGAATCAGCCCCAGCATTTT. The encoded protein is CATMLQGAGNQPQHF.

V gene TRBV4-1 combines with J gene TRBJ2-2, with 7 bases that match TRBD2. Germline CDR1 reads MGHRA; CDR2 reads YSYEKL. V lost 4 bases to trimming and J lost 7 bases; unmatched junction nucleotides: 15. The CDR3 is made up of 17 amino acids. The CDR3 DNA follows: TGCGCCAGCAGCCTCAGGCCCGGGGAGGGAGTTAACGGGGAGCTGTTTTTT. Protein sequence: CASSLRPGEGVNGELFF.

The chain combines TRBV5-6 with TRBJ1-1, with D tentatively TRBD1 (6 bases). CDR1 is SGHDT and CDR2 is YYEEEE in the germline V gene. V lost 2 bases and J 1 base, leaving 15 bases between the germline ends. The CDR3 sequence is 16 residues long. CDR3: CASSFGTGMENTEAFF. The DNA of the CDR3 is TGTGCCAGCAGCTTCGGCACAGGGATGGAGAACACTGAAGCTTTCTTT.

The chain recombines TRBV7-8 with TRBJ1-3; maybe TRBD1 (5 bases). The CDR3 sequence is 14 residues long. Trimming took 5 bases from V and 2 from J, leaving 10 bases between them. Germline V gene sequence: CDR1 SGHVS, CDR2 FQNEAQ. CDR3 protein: CASSHGGAGNTIYF. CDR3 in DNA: TGTGCCAGCAGCCACGGGGGAGCTGGAAACACCATATATTTT.

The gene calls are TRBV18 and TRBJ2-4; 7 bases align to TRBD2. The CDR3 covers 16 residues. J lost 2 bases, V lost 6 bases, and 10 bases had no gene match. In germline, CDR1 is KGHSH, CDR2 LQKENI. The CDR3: CASSTVAGTTKNIQYF. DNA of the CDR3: TGTGCCAGCTCCACGGTGGCAGGGACTACCAAAAACATTCAGTACTTC.

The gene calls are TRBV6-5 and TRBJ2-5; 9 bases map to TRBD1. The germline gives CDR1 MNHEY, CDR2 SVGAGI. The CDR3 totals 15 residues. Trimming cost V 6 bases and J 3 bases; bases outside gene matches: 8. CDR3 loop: CASRANRDREETQYF. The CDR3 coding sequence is TGTGCCAGCAGAGCGAACCGGGACAGGGAAGAGACCCAGTACTTC.

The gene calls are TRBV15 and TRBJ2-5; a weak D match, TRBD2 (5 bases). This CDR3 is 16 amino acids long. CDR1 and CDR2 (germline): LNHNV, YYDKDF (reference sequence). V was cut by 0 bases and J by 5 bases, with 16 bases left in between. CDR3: CATSRDLGELGETQYF. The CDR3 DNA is TGTGCCACCAGCAGAGATCTGGGAGAGTTAGGGGAGACCCAGTACTTC.

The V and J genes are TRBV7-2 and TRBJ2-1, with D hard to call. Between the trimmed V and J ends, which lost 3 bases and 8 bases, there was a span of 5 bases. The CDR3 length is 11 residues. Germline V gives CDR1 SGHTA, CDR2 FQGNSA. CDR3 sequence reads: CASSFVDEQFF. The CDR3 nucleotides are TGTGCCAGCAGCTTTGTCGATGAGCAGTTCTTC.

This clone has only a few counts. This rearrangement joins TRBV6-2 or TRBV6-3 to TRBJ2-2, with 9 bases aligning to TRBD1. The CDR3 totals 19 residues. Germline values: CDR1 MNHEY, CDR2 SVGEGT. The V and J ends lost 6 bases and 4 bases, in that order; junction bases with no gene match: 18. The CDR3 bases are TGTGCCAGCAGCCTTTTTCCCGGGACAGGGTGGATGTTCACCGGGGAGCTGTTTTTT. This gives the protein CASSLFPGTGWMFTGELFF.

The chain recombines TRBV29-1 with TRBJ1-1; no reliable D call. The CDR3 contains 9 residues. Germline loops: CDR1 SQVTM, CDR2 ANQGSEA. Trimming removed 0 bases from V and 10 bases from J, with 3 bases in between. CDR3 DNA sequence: TGCAGCGTTGAAGAGCGAGCTTTCTTT. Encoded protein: CSVEERAFF.

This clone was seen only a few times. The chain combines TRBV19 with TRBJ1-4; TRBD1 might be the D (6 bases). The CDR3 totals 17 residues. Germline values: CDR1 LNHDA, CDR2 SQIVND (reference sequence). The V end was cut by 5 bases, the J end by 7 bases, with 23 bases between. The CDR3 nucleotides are TGTGCCAGTAGTTTGAGGAAATCAGGGGCAGGAGGTGAAAAACTGTTTTTT. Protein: CASSLRKSGAGGEKLFF.

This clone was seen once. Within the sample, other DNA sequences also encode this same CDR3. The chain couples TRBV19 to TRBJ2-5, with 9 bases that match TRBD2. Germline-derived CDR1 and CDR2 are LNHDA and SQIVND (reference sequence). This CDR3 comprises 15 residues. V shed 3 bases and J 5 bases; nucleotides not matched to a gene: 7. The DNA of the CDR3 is TGTGCCAGTAGTATTAGGGCGGGGGGGCTGGAGACCCAGTACTTC. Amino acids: CASSIRAGGLETQYF. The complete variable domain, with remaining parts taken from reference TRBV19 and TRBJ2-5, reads DGGITQSPKYLFRKEGQNVTLSCEQNLNHDAMYWYRQDPGQGLRLIYYSQIVNDFQKGDIAEGYSVSREKKESFPLTVTSAQKNPTAFYLCASSIRAGGLETQYFGPGTRLLVL.

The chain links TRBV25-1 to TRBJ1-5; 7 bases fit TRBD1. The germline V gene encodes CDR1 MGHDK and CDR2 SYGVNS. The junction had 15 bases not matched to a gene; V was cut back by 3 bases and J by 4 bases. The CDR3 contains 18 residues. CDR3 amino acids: CASSEEQGPHGDNQPQHF. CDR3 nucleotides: TGTGCCAGCAGTGAGGAACAGGGGCCCCACGGGGATAATCAGCCCCAGCATTTT. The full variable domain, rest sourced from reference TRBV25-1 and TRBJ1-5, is EADIYQTPRYLVIGTGKKITLECSQTMGHDKMYWYQQDPGMELHLIHYSYGVNSTEKGDLSSESTVSRIRTEHFPLTLESARPSHTSQYLCASSEEQGPHGDNQPQHFGDGTRLSIL.

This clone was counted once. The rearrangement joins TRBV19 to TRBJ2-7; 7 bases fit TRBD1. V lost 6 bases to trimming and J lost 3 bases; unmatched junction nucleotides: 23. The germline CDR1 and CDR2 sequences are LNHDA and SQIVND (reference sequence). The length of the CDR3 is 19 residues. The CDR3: CASSRQGIEYLGRLYEQYF. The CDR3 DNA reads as TGTGCCAGTAGCCGACAGGGAATTGAATATTTAGGTCGGCTCTACGAGCAGTACTTC.

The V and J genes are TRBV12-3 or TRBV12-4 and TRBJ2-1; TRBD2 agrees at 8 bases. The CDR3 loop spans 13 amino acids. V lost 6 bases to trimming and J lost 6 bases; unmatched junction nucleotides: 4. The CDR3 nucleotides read TGTGCCAGCAGGCCAGCGGGGGCCAATGAGCAGTTCTTC. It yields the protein CASRPAGANEQFF.

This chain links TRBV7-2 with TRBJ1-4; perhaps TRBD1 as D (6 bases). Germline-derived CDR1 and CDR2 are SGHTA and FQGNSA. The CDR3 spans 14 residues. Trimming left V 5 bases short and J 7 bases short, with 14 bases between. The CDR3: CASSPSRGREKLFF. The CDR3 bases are TGTGCCAGCAGCCCCTCCAGGGGACGTGAAAAACTGTTTTTT.

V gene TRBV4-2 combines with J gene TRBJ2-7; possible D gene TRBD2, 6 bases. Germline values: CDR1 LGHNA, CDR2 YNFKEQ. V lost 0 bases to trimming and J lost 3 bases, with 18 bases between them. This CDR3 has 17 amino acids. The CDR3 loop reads CASSQEFGGLFLYEQYF. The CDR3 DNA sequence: TGTGCCAGCAGCCAAGAGTTCGGGGGACTGTTCCTCTACGAGCAGTACTTC.

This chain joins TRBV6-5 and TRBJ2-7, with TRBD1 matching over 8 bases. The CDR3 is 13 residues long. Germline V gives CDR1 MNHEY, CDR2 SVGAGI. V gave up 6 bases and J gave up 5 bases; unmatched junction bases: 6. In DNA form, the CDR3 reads TGTGCCAGCAGCGGGACAGGATTGCACGAGCAGTACTTC. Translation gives CASSGTGLHEQYF.

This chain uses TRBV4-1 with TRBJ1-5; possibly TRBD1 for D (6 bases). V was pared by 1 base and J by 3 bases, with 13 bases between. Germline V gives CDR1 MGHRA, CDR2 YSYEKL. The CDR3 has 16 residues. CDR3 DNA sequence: TGCGCCAGCAGCCAAGGAGGGGGGGGTAACAATCAGCCCCAGCATTTT. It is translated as CASSQGGGGNNQPQHF.

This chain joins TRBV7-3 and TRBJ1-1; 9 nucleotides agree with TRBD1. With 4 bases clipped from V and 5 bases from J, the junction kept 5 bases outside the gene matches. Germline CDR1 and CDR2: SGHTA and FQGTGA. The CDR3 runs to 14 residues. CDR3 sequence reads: CASSSGTGRTEAFF. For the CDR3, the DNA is TGTGCCAGCAGCTCCGGGACAGGGAGGACTGAAGCTTTCTTT. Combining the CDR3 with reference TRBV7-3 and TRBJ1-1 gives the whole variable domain GAGVSQTPSNKVTEKGKYVELRCDPISGHTALYWYRQSLGQGPEFLIYFQGTGAADDSGLPNDRFFAVRPEGSVSTLKIQRTERGDSAVYLCASSSGTGRTEAFFGQGTRLTVV.

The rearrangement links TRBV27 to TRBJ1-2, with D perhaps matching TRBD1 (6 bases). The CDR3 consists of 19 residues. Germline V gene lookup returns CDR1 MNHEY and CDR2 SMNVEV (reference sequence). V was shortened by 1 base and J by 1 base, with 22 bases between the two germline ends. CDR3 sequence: CASSLYQVGETGINYGYTF. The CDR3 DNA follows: TGTGCCAGCAGTTTATATCAGGTGGGGGAGACAGGAATTAACTATGGCTACACCTTC.

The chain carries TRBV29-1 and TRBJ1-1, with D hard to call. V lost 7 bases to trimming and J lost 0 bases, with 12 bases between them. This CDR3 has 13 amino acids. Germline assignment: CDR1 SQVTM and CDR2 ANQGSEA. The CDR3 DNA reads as TGCAGCGCCGTCCGGGGAATGAACACTGAAGCTTTCTTT. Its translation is CSAVRGMNTEAFF.

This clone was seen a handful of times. In DNA form, the CDR3 reads TGTGCCAGCAGTCACGGGGGGGGCTACACCTTC. Amino acids: CASSHGGGYTF. The genes are TRBV6-2 or TRBV6-3 and TRBJ1-2; possibly TRBD1 for D (5 bases). CDR1 is MNHEY and CDR2 is SVGEGT in the germline V gene. The V end was cut by 5 bases, the J end by 8 bases, with 9 bases between. The CDR3 runs 11 residues.